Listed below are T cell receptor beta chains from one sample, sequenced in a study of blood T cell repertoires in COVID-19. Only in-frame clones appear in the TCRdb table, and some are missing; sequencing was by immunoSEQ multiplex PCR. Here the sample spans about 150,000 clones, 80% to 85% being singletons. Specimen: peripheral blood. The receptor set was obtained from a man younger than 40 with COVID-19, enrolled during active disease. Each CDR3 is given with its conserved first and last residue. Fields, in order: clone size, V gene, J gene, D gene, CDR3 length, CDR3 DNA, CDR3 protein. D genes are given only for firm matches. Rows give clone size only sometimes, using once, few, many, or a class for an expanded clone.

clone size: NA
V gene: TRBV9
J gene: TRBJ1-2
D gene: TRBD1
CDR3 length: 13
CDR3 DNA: TGTGCCAGCAGCGGACAGGGGCAGGGTGGCTACACCTTC
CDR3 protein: CASSGQGQGGYTF

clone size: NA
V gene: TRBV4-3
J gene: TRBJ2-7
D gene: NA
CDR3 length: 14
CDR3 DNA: TGCGCCAGCAGCCCGGGACTTTCACCCTACGAGCAGTACTTC
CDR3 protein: CASSPGLSPYEQYF

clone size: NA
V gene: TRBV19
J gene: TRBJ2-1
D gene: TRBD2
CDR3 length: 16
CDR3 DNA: TGTGCCAGTAGTATAGATAGAGGACTAGGCATCGATGAGCAGTTCTTC
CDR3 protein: CASSIDRGLGIDEQFF

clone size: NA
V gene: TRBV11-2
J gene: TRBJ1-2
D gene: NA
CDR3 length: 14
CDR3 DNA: TGTGCCAGCAGCTCGACAGTCTACCTCTATGGCTACACCTTC
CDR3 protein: CASSSTVYLYGYTF

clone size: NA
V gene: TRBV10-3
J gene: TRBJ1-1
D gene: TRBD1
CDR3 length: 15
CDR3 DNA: TGTGCCACAGACGGACAGGGTACGTCGAACACTGAAGCTTTCTTT
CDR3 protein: CATDGQGTSNTEAFF

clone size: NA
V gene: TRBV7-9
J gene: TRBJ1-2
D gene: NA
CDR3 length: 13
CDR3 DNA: TGTGCCAGCACCACCGGGGGTCACGAAGGCTACACCTTC
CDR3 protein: CASTTGGHEGYTF

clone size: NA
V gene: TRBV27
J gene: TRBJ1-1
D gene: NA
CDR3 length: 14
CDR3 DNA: TGTGCCAGCAGTTTAAGTGGGCTGAACACTGAAGCTTTCTTT
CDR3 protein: CASSLSGLNTEAFF

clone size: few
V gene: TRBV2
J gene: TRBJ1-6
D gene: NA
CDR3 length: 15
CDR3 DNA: TGTGCCAGCAAGTCCGGGAGCTCCTATAATTCACCCCTCCACTTT
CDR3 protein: CASKSGSSYNSPLHF

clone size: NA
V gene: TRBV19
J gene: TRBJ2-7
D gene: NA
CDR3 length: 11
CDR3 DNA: TGTGCCAGTAGTGGGGCACGCGAGCAGTACTTC
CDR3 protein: CASSGAREQYF

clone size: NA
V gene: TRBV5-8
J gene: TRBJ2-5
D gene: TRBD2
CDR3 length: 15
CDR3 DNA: TGTGCCAGCAGCTCCACTAGCGCCGGGGGAGAGACCCAGTACTTC
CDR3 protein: CASSSTSAGGETQYF

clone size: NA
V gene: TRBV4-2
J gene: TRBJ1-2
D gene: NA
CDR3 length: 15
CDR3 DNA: TGTGCCAGCAGCCAAGCCCAGGGAAAAGGAAATGGCTACACCTTC
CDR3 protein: CASSQAQGKGNGYTF

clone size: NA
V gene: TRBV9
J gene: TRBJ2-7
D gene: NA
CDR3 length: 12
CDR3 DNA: TGTGCCAGCTCCAATAAGCCCTACGAGCAGTACTTC
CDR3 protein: CASSNKPYEQYF

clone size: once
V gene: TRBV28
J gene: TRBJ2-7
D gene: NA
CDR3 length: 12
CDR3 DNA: TGTGCCAGCAGGGGGGGGCACTACGAGCAGTACTTC
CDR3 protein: CASRGGHYEQYF

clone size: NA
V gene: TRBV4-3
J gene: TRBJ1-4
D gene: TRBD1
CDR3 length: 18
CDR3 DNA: TGCGCCAGCAGCCAGGAATTGGTAGTCGCAGGGGGTCGGGAAAAACTGTTTTTT
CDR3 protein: CASSQELVVAGGREKLFF

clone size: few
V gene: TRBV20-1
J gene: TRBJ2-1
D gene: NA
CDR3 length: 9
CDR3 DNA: TGCAGTGCTAGAGATCTGCAGTTCTTC
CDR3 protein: CSARDLQFF

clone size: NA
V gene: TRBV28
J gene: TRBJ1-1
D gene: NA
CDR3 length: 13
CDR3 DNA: TGTGCCAGCAGTTTTCGATCAATCGGTGAAGCTTTCTTT
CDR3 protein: CASSFRSIGEAFF

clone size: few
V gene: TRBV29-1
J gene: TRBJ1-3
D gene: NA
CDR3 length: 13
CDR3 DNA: TGCAGCGTTGAGGGGGGAGGAGGAAACACCATATATTTT
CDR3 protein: CSVEGGGGNTIYF

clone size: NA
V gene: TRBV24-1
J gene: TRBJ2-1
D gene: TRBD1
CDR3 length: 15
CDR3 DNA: TGTGCCACCAGTGATCTGGACAGGGCCTACAATGAGCAGTTCTTC
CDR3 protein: CATSDLDRAYNEQFF

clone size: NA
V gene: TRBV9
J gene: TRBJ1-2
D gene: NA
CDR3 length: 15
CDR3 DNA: TGTGCCAGCAGCGTAGGGTCCCAGGGAAGCTATGGCTACACCTTC
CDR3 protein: CASSVGSQGSYGYTF

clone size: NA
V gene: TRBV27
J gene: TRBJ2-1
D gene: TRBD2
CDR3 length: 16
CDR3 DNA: TGTGCCAGCAGCCAACGGGGGACTAGCGGCTACAATGAGCAGTTCTTC
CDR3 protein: CASSQRGTSGYNEQFF

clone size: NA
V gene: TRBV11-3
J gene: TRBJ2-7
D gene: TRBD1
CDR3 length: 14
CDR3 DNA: TGTGCCAGCAGCCCAGGACAGGGATCTTACGAGCAGTACTTC
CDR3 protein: CASSPGQGSYEQYF

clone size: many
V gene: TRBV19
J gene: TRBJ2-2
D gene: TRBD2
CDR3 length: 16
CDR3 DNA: TGTGCCAGTAGTCTACTAGCGGGAGCGAACACCGGGGAGCTGTTTTTT
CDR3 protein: CASSLLAGANTGELFF

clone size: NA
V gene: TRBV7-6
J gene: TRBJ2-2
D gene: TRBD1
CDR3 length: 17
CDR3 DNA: TGTGCCAGCAGCTTAGAGGGGACAGGGGTAAACACCGGGGAGCTGTTTTTT
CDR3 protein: CASSLEGTGVNTGELFF

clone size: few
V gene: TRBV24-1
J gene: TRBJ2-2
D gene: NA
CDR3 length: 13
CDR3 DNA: TGTGCCTCAGCTAGCCGGGACACCGGGGAGCTGTTTTTT
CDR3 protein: CASASRDTGELFF

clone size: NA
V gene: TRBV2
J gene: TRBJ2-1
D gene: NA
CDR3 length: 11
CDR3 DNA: TGTGCCAGCAGACAAACAGATGAGCAGTTCTTC
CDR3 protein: CASRQTDEQFF

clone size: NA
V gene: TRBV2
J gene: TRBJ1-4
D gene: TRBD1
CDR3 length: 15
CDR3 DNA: TGTGCCAGCAGGAAGACAGGGGTGACTAATGAAAAACTGTTTTTT
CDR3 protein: CASRKTGVTNEKLFF